Listed below are T cell receptor beta chains from one sample, sequenced in a study of identical twins. TCRdb called the 5' RACE reads again in MiXCR, with one record for every CDR3 protein. This table holds 1.5 million to 2 million distinct CDR3 sequences, more than 30% found once. Sequencing input: cord blood. The source of these receptors is a newborn girl in good health. CDR3s include the opening cysteine and the closing phenylalanine or tryptophan. The D gene is left open where the match is weak. The listing skips clone size in some rows; elsewhere it reads once, few, many or a size class.

CDR3nt,CDR3aa,j_gene,d_gene,abundance,v_gene
TGCAGTGCCTCGACCTACTTGCCCTACGAGCAGTACTTC,CSASTYLPYEQYF,TRBJ2-7,-,-,TRBV20-1
TGTGCCAGCACGCCCGGGCGGAACAATGAGCAGTTCTTC,CASTPGRNNEQFF,TRBJ2-1,-,-,TRBV27
TGCAGTGCTGCGAGGGACACCACCTACGAGCAGTACTTC,CSAARDTTYEQYF,TRBJ2-7,-,-,TRBV20-1
TGTGCCAGCAGTTTTGGGCTAGCGGGGGCCGGGTACTTC,CASSFGLAGAGYF,TRBJ2-5,TRBD2,few,TRBV12-3/TRBV12-4
TGTGCCAGCAGCCCCCCCAGACTTACTGAGCAGTACTTC,CASSPPRLTEQYF,TRBJ2-7,-,-,TRBV9
TGTGCCAGCGTTGGGGGGCTAGCGGAAACCACAGATACGCAGTATTTT,CASVGGLAETTDTQYF,TRBJ2-3,-,-,TRBV2
TGTGCCAGCAGCCCCAAAACGGATCAGCCCCAGCATTTT,CASSPKTDQPQHF,TRBJ1-5,-,-,TRBV4-2
TGTGCCAGCAGTTACTCTCTGAACACTGAAGCTTTCTTT,CASSYSLNTEAFF,TRBJ1-1,-,many,TRBV6-5
TGTGCCAGCTCACCGGGGACAGGGAAAGGGAATTCACCCCTCCACTTT,CASSPGTGKGNSPLHF,TRBJ1-6,TRBD1,few,TRBV18
TGCAGCGTTTTGGGAACGGCCAAAAACATTCAGTACTTC,CSVLGTAKNIQYF,TRBJ2-4,-,-,TRBV29-1
TGTGCCAGCAGCTTAGTTATCGGACTAGAAAACAATGAGCAGTTCTTC,CASSLVIGLENNEQFF,TRBJ2-1,TRBD2,-,TRBV7-2
TGTGCCAGCAGTCGTTACCCGGACAGCTTTAACTATGGCTACACCTTC,CASSRYPDSFNYGYTF,TRBJ1-2,-,few,TRBV27
TGCGCCAGCAGCCAAGGGCCAGGGGGGATGAACACTGAAGCTTTCTTT,CASSQGPGGMNTEAFF,TRBJ1-1,TRBD1,-,TRBV4-1
TGTGCCATCAGTAGTATGGATAGCAATCAGCCCCAGCATTTT,CAISSMDSNQPQHF,TRBJ1-5,-,few,TRBV10-3
TGTGCCAGCAGAGACAGGCTAGCGGACACTGAAGCTTTCTTT,CASRDRLADTEAFF,TRBJ1-1,-,-,TRBV6-6
TGTGCCACGGCCCAGCGGACCACAGATACGCAGTATTTT,CATAQRTTDTQYF,TRBJ2-3,-,-,TRBV7-9
TGTGCCAGCAGGGTGGGGGCTAAGGATGAGCAGTTCTTC,CASRVGAKDEQFF,TRBJ2-1,-,-,TRBV12-3/TRBV12-4
TGTGCCAGCAGCGATCGGGACAGGGCCTATGGCTACACCTTC,CASSDRDRAYGYTF,TRBJ1-2,TRBD1,few,TRBV7-9
TGCAGTGCTAGAGATGGGGGTTTATGGGATTCACCCCTCCACTTT,CSARDGGLWDSPLHF,TRBJ1-6,-,few,TRBV20-1
TGTGCCAGCAGCTTGGGCCAGGGGGCTTTCTATGGCTACACCTTC,CASSLGQGAFYGYTF,TRBJ1-2,TRBD1,-,TRBV7-9
TGTGCCACCAGTGCCCCGGGACAGGGGTATGAGCAGTTCTTC,CATSAPGQGYEQFF,TRBJ2-1,TRBD1,few,TRBV24-1
TGTGCCACCAGCAGAGGATTAGAGACCCAGTACTTC,CATSRGLETQYF,TRBJ2-5,-,-,TRBV15
TGTGCCAGCAGCCGGGACAGGGCCTTGGGGAACATGAACACTGAAGCTTTCTTT,CASSRDRALGNMNTEAFF,TRBJ1-1,TRBD1,few,TRBV2
TGTGCCAGAGAGGGGGCTGCTGAAGCTTTCTTT,CAREGAAEAFF,TRBJ1-1,TRBD1,-,TRBV6-4
TGTGCCAGCTTCGGGACTTCCCGATCTCCAACAGATACGCAGTATTTT,CASFGTSRSPTDTQYF,TRBJ2-3,-,-,TRBV28
TGTGCCACCAGTGACCCGGCGGGTTATGGCTACACCTTC,CATSDPAGYGYTF,TRBJ1-2,-,few,TRBV24-1
TGTGCCAGCAGCTCTTTAGGGTATGCCCCTGAACAGTTCTTC,CASSSLGYAPEQFF,TRBJ2-1,-,few,TRBV7-2
TGTGCCAGCAGTTCTTCCCTGGGGGGAAACACCATATATTTT,CASSSSLGGNTIYF,TRBJ1-3,-,few,TRBV28
TGTGCCAGCAGTCCCTCAGGGGGGGGGAACACTGAAGCTTTCTTT,CASSPSGGGNTEAFF,TRBJ1-1,TRBD1,-,TRBV28
TGTGCCAGTTCTAACATCAGGGCGGGATTTAACTATGGCTACACCTTC,CASSNIRAGFNYGYTF,TRBJ1-2,-,-,TRBV11-2
TGTGCCATCAGGCAGCCACCTGGAAACACCATATATTTT,CAIRQPPGNTIYF,TRBJ1-3,-,few,TRBV10-3
TGTGCCAGCACCGTAGCGGGGGCCCTAAACATTCAGTACTTC,CASTVAGALNIQYF,TRBJ2-4,TRBD2,few,TRBV2
TGTGCCAGCACCCCTAGCGGGGGGGGCTACAATGAGCAGTTCTTC,CASTPSGGGYNEQFF,TRBJ2-1,TRBD2,-,TRBV12-3/TRBV12-4
TGTGCCAGCAGTTCCTTCAACAGCAAAATAGCCAAAAACATTCAGTACTTC,CASSSFNSKIAKNIQYF,TRBJ2-4,-,-,TRBV12-3/TRBV12-4
TGCGCCAGCAGCTTCGTTACAGGGTCCTACGAGCAGTACTTC,CASSFVTGSYEQYF,TRBJ2-7,-,-,TRBV5-1
TGCGCCAGCAGTACCGGGACTAGCGGGAGTTATGCGCAGTTCTTC,CASSTGTSGSYAQFF,TRBJ2-1,TRBD2,-,TRBV10-2
TGTGCCAGCAGAGTTAACTCCGAGCAGTACTTC,CASRVNSEQYF,TRBJ2-7,-,few,TRBV28
TGCGCCAGCAGCTTCGAACCGGGTTCTTCCTACGAGCAGTACTTC,CASSFEPGSSYEQYF,TRBJ2-7,-,many,TRBV5-1
TGCAGTGCTAGAGATGAGGGAGGCTACAATGAGCAGTACTTC,CSARDEGGYNEQYF,TRBJ2-7,-,-,TRBV20-1
TGTGCCAGCAGTTACTCGGGACTAGCGGGAGAGGAGCAGTACTTC,CASSYSGLAGEEQYF,TRBJ2-5,TRBD2,few,TRBV6-5
TGCGCCAGCAGGCCCGGGACAGGGAGCACAGATACGCAGTATTTT,CASRPGTGSTDTQYF,TRBJ2-3,TRBD1,many,TRBV5-1
TGCAGTGCATTAACCCGAGAGACCCAGTACTTC,CSALTRETQYF,TRBJ2-5,-,-,TRBV20-1
TGTGCCAGCAGGGAAGGGGGTAGCAATCAGCCCCAGCATTTT,CASREGGSNQPQHF,TRBJ1-5,-,few,TRBV27
TGTGCCAGCAGCTTAGTTAGGGCTGAAGCTTTCTTT,CASSLVRAEAFF,TRBJ1-1,-,few,TRBV7-9
TGTGCCAGCAGCTTACCTAGCGGGAGGTATACGCAGTATTTT,CASSLPSGRYTQYF,TRBJ2-3,TRBD2,few,TRBV7-2
TGTGCCAGCAGTTACGGAGGACTAGCGGGATCCTCCTACAATGAGCAGTTCTTC,CASSYGGLAGSSYNEQFF,TRBJ2-1,TRBD2,-,TRBV6-5
TGTGCCAGCAGTTTGAGGTCGGCCGGATTCTACAATGAGCAGTTCTTC,CASSLRSAGFYNEQFF,TRBJ2-1,-,few,TRBV27
TGTGCCACCAGCAGCGGACACAGCTCCTACGAGCAGTACTTC,CATSSGHSSYEQYF,TRBJ2-7,-,-,TRBV15
TGTGCCAGCAGCCAAGGATTTGGGACAGGGGGCTATCAGCCCCAGCATTTT,CASSQGFGTGGYQPQHF,TRBJ1-5,TRBD1,few,TRBV4-2
TGTGCCAGCAGCAACCGGGACGGCCATCAGCCCCAGCATTTT,CASSNRDGHQPQHF,TRBJ1-5,-,-,TRBV7-2
TGTGCCAGCAGCTCGGACGGCACTGAAGCTTTCTTT,CASSSDGTEAFF,TRBJ1-1,-,few,TRBV13